The 4 T cell receptor beta chains below all came from one sample that was sequenced in a study of cytomegalovirus exposure and HLA in healthy donors. With 60 Vbeta and 13 Jbeta primers, the PCR was carried out. The repertoire was sequenced with immunoSEQ multiplex PCR; TCRdb's copy has only in-frame clones and lacks some. This table has under 150,000 clones, around 68% appearing once. Sequencing was done on a sample of PBMCs. The source of these receptors is a woman between 40 and 55 years old in good health and CMV-seropositive.

This chain connects TRBV29-1 to TRBJ2-5; TRBD2 aligns across 7 bases. The CDR3 loop spans 15 amino acids. Per germline, CDR1 SQVTM and CDR2 ANQGSEA. Unmatched junction bases numbered 15, after V lost 6 bases and J lost 5 bases. The CDR3 spells CSVLTWGGSGETQYF. CDR3 coding DNA: TGCAGCGTCCTTACCTGGGGGGGGTCAGGGGAGACCCAGTACTTC.

The rearrangement joins TRBV29-1 to TRBJ1-5; D is perhaps TRBD1 (6 bases). The ends were cut back, 7 bases at V and 4 bases at J, with 14 bases in the middle. The germline V gene has CDR1 SQVTM and CDR2 ANQGSEA. The CDR3 is 13 amino acids. The CDR3 DNA reads as TGCAGCGCAACCCGACAGGCTAATCAGCCCCAGCATTTT. Translated, it gives CSATRQANQPQHF.

J is TRBJ1-6 and V is TRBV5-5; no reliable D call. From germline, CDR1 is SGHKS and CDR2 YYEKEE (reference sequence). Trimming took 1 base from V and 6 from J, leaving 14 bases between them. The CDR3 runs 16 residues. The CDR3 protein is CASSLQTRLGNSPLHF. In DNA, the CDR3 is TGTGCCAGCAGCTTGCAGACTCGCCTGGGTAATTCACCCCTCCACTTT.

Only a few counts were recorded for this clone. The chain links TRBV7-2 to TRBJ2-7; 8 nucleotides agree with TRBD2. CDR3 length: 15 amino acids. CDR1 and CDR2 from the germline V gene are SGHTA and FQGNSA. J gave up 4 bases and V 5 bases, and 10 bases lay outside the gene matches. CDR3 sequence: CASSTGGGSKYEQYF. CDR3 coding DNA: TGTGCCAGCAGCACCGGGGGGGGGTCAAAATACGAGCAGTACTTC.